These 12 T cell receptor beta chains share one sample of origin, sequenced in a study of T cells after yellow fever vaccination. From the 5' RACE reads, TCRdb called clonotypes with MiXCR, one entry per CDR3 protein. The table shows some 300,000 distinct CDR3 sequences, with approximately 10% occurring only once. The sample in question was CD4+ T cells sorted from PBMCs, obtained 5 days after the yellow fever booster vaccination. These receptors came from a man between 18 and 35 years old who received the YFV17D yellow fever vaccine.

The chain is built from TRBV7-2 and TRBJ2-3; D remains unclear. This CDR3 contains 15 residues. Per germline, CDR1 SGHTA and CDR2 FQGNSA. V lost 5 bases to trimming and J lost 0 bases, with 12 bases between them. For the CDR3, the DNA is TGTGCCAGCAGCATTATCGGCTACAGCACAGATACGCAGTATTTT. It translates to CASSIIGYSTDTQYF. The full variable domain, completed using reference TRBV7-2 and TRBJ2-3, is GAGVSQSPSNKVTEKGKDVELRCDPISGHTALYWYRQSLGQGLEFLIYFQGNSAPDKSGLPSDRFSAERTGGSVSTLTIQRTQQEDSAVYLCASSIIGYSTDTQYFGPGTRLTVL.

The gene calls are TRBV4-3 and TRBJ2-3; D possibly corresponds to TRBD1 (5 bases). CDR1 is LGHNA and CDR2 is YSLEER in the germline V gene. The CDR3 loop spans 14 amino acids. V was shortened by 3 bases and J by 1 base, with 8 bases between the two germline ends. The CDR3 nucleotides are TGCGCCAGCAGCCAGCAGGGTGGCACAGATACGCAGTATTTT. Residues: CASSQQGGTDTQYF.

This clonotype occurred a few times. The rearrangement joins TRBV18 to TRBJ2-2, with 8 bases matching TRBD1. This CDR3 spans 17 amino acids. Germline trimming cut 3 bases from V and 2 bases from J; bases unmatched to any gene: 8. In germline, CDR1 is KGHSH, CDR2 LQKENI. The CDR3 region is CASSPLLTGGNTGELFF. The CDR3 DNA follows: TGTGCCAGCTCACCCCTTCTCACAGGGGGAAACACCGGGGAGCTGTTTTTT.

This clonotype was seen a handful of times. CDR3 sequence reads: CASMNAGNHYEQYV. The CDR3 coding sequence is TGTGCCAGCATGAATGCGGGGAATCACTACGAGCAGTACGTC. The rearrangement joins TRBV28 to TRBJ2-7, with D possibly being TRBD2 (6 bases). Germline V gene data show CDR1 as MDHEN and CDR2 as SYDVKM. V dropped 7 bases and J dropped 3 bases, with 16 bases sitting between them. The CDR3 has 14 amino acids.

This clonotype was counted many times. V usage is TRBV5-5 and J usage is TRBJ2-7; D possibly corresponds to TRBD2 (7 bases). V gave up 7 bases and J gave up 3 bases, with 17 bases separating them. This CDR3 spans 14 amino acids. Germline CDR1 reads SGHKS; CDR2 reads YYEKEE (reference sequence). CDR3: CASGGGRGFYEQYF. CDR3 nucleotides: TGTGCCAGCGGCGGGGGCAGGGGTTTCTACGAGCAGTACTTC.

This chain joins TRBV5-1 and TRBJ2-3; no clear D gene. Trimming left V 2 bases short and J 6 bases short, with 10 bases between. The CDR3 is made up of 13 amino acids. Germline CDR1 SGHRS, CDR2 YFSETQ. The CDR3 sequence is CASSLMSRDTQYF. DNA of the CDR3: TGCGCCAGCAGCTTAATGTCTAGGGATACGCAGTATTTT.

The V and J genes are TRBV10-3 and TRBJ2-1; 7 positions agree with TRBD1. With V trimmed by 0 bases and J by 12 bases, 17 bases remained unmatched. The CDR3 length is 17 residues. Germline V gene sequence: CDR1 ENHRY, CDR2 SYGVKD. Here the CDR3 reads CAISESTRGKPTWGQFF. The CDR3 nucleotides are TGTGCCATCAGTGAGTCGACCAGGGGGAAACCTACATGGGGGCAGTTCTTC.

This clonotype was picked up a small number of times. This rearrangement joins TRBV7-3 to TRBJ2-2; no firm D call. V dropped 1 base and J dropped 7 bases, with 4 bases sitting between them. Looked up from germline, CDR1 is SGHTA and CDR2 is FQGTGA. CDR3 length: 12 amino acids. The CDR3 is CASSLKDGELFF. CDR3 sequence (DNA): TGTGCCAGCAGCTTAAAGGACGGGGAGCTGTTTTTT.

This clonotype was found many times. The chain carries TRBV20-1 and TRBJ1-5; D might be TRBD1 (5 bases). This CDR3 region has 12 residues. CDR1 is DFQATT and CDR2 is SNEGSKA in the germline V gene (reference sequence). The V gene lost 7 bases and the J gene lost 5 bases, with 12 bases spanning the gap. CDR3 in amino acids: CSVRGLDQPQHF. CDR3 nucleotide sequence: TGCAGTGTGCGGGGACTGGATCAGCCCCAGCATTTT.

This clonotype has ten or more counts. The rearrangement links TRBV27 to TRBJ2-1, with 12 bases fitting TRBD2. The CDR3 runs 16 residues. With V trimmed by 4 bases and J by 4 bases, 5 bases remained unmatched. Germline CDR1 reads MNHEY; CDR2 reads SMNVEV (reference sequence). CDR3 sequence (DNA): TGTGCCAGCAGTTCACTAGCGGGGGGTATGTACAATGAGCAGTTCTTC. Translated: CASSSLAGGMYNEQFF.

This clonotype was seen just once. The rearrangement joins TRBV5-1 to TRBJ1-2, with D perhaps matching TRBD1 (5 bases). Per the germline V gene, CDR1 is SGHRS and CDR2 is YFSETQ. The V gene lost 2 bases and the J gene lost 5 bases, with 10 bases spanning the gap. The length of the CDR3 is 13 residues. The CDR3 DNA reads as TGCGCCAGCAGCTTACAGGATCCGTATGGCTACACCTTC. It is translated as CASSLQDPYGYTF.

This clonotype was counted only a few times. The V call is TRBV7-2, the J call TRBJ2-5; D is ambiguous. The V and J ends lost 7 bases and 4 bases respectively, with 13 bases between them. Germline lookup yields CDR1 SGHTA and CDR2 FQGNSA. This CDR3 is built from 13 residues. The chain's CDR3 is CASIRPGGETQYF. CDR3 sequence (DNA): TGTGCCAGCATCCGACCTGGCGGAGAGACCCAGTACTTC.